The 10 T cell receptor beta chains below were found in one sample sequenced in a study of control samples from healthy donors and cancer patients. Sequencing used immunoSEQ multiplex PCR; TCRdb keeps in-frame clones, though not all of them. Of around 95,000 clones listed, around four fifths are singletons. Input material: blood. Receptors were obtained from a man aged 30 to 45 in good health.

The chain recombines TRBV5-6 with TRBJ2-7; D is perhaps TRBD1 (5 bases). The CDR3 length is 12 residues. The germline V gene has CDR1 SGHDT and CDR2 YYEEEE. The V gene lost 0 bases and the J gene lost 4 bases, with 5 bases spanning the gap. Here the CDR3 DNA reads TGTGCCAGCAGCTTGGGACAGTACGAGCAGTACTTC. Protein product: CASSLGQYEQYF. Filled out from reference TRBV5-6 and TRBJ2-7, the complete variable domain reads DAGVTQSPTHLIKTRGQQVTLRCSPKSGHDTVSWYQQALGQGPQFIFQYYEEEERQRGNFPDRFSGHQFPNYSSELNVNALLLGDSALYLCASSLGQYEQYFGPGTRLTVT.

The V and J genes are TRBV2 and TRBJ2-2; D remains unclear. The V gene's germline CDR1 is SNHLY and CDR2 FYNNEI. V was pared by 4 bases and J by 6 bases, with 9 bases between. The CDR3 is made up of 13 amino acids. The CDR3 DNA reads TGTGCCAGCAGTGGCCCTACTCCCGGGGAGCTGTTTTTT. Translating gives CASSGPTPGELFF. The whole variable domain, remainder taken from reference TRBV2 and TRBJ2-2, is EPEVTQTPSHQVTQMGQEVILRCVPISNHLYFYWYRQILGQKVEFLVSFYNNEISEKSEIFDDQFSVERPDGSNFTLKIRSTKLEDSAMYFCASSGPTPGELFFGEGSRLTVL.

The chain carries TRBV6-5 and TRBJ1-1; D not certain. V dropped 4 bases and J dropped 5 bases, with 8 bases sitting between them. The CDR3 is 12 residues long. Germline V gene data show CDR1 as MNHEY and CDR2 as SVGAGI. This chain's CDR3 is CASSSKWTEAFF. The CDR3 DNA follows: TGTGCCAGCAGTTCGAAGTGGACTGAAGCTTTCTTT.

This chain joins TRBV6-2 or TRBV6-3 and TRBJ2-6; D is uncertain. Germline assignment: CDR1 MNHEY and CDR2 SVGEGT. The V end lost 6 bases, the J end lost 1 base, and 10 bases lay between the germline ends. The CDR3 length is 15 residues. CDR3 residues: CASSPIRSGANVLTF. The CDR3 coding sequence is TGTGCCAGCAGCCCGATCAGGTCTGGGGCCAACGTCCTGACTTTC.

J is TRBJ2-1 and V is TRBV19; D is perhaps TRBD1 or TRBD2 (6 bases each). This CDR3 is built from 14 residues. With 3 bases removed from V and 10 bases from J, the gap between germline ends came to 16 bases. The germline V gene has CDR1 LNHDA and CDR2 SQIVND (reference sequence). The CDR3 sequence is CASSISRGAEEQFF. As DNA, the CDR3 is TGTGCCAGTAGTATCTCTAGGGGGGCCGAAGAGCAGTTCTTC.

The chain joins TRBV7-2 to TRBJ1-1; D possibly corresponds to TRBD1 (6 bases). This CDR3 contains 15 residues. Looked up from germline, CDR1 is SGHTA and CDR2 is FQGNSA. Trimming left V 5 bases short and J 0 bases short, with 13 bases between. CDR3 loop: CASSPRQVLNTEAFF. The CDR3 nucleotides are TGTGCCAGCAGCCCACGACAGGTCTTGAACACTGAAGCTTTCTTT.

This clone was seen more than once but under ten times. The CDR3 protein is CASSSGLLGEQYF. In nucleotides, the CDR3 is TGTGCCAGCAGTTCGGGACTCCTTGGCGAGCAGTACTTC. The chain couples TRBV2 to TRBJ2-7; D is possibly TRBD2 (6 bases). V gave up 5 bases and J gave up 6 bases, with 14 bases separating them. Germline CDR1 is SNHLY and CDR2 is FYNNEI. The CDR3 spans 13 residues.

The V and J genes are TRBV9 and TRBJ2-2; TRBD1 matches at 9 bases. From germline, CDR1 is SGDLS and CDR2 YYNGEE. V shed 2 bases, J shed 8 bases, and the junction held 7 bases outside the gene matches. The CDR3 extends over 15 amino acids. DNA of the CDR3: TGTGCCAGCAGCGTCCAGGGGACAGGGCTGGGGGAGCTGTTTTTT. It specifies CASSVQGTGLGELFF.

The chain uses TRBV18 and TRBJ1-2, with D unclear. Germline V gene data show CDR1 as KGHSH and CDR2 as LQKENI. The CDR3 is 14 residues long. V lost 3 bases to trimming and J lost 0 bases, with 8 bases between them. The CDR3 sequence is CASSPAGANYGYTF. As DNA, the CDR3 is TGTGCCAGCTCACCGGCGGGCGCTAACTATGGCTACACCTTC. Full variable domain (outside the CDR3, taken from reference TRBV18 and TRBJ1-2): NAGVMQNPRHLVRRRGQEARLRCSPMKGHSHVYWYRQLPEEGLKFMVYLQKENIIDESGMPKERFSAEFPKEGPSILRIQQVVRGDSAAYFCASSPAGANYGYTFGSGTRLTVV.

The V gene is TRBV3-1 (or the pseudogene TRBV3-2), the J gene TRBJ2-3; possible D gene TRBD2, 6 bases. The CDR3 runs to 17 residues. V was trimmed by 2 bases and J by 0 bases, leaving 15 bases between them. The germline CDR1 and CDR2 sequences are LGHDT and YNNKEL (reference sequence). CDR3 residues: CASSQKGRTTSTDTQYF. The CDR3 DNA reads as TGTGCCAGCAGCCAAAAAGGACGGACTACTAGCACAGATACGCAGTATTTT.